This T cell receptor (beta chain) derives from a study of blood T cells in healthy people across ages. Background on the study: Template-switching capture recovered about one barcoded beta molecule per two T cells. Findings of the study overall: Relative to aged donors, long-lived donors carried more naive CD4+ cells and displayed higher diversity.

The study drew donors from healthy Caucasian individuals in Russia aged about 6 to 95. This clonotype occurred a few times. Its cognate antigen is unknown. It was with a sample-barcoded 5' primer and a J-beta primer mix that a second PCR of about 6 to 12 cycles was run. TCRdb re-called the 5' RACE reads through MiXCR, storing one row per CDR3 protein. Among around 940,000 distinct CDR3 sequences listed, 51% were seen once. Germline lookup yields CDR1 MNHNY and CDR2 SVGAGI (reference sequence). The CDR3 has 15 residues. Trimming cost V 6 bases and J 1 base, with 12 bases left between them. The chain couples TRBV6-6 to TRBJ1-4; D perhaps matches TRBD1 (6 bases). The sequenced material came from blood. The sequence was obtained from a woman between 55 and 75 years old in good health. The CDR3 coding sequence is TGTGCCAGCAGAAGGGACACCCTAACTAATGAAAAACTGTTTTTT. It translates to CASRRDTLTNEKLFF.